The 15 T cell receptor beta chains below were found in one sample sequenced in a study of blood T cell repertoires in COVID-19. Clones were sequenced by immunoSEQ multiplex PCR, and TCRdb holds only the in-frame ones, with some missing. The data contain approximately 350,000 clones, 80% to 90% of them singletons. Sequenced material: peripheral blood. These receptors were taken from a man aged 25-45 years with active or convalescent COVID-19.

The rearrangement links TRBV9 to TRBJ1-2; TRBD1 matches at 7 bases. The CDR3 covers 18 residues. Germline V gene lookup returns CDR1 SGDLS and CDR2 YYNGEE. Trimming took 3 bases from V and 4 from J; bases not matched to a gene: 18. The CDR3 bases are TGTGCCAGCAGCGCGGGGGTTAGTCTGGGACAGATCCTCTATGGCTACACCTTC. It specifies CASSAGVSLGQILYGYTF.

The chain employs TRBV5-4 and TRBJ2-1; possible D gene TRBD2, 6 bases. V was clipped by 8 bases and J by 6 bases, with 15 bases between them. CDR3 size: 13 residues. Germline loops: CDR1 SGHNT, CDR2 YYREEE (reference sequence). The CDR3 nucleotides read TGTGCCAGGGGGCAGGGAGGAATCAATGAGCAGTTCTTC. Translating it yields CARGQGGINEQFF.

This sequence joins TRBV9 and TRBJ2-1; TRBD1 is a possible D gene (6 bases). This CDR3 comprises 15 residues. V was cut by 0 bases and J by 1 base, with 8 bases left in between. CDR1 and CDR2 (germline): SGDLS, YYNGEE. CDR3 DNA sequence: TGTGCCAGCAGCGTAGCAGGGGTGTCCTACAATGAGCAGTTCTTC. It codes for CASSVAGVSYNEQFF.

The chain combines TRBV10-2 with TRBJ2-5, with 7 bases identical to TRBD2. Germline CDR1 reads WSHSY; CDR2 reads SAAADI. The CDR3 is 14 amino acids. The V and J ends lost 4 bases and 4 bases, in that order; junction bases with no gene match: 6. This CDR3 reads CASSVGGGLETQYF. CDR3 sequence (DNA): TGCGCCAGCAGTGTGGGGGGAGGGCTAGAGACCCAGTACTTC.

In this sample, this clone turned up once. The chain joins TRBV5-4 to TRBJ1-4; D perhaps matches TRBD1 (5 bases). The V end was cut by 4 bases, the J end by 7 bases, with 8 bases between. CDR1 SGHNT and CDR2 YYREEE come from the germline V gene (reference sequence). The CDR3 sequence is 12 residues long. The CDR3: CASSLTGEKLFF. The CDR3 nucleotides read TGTGCCAGCAGCCTTACAGGTGAAAAACTGTTTTTT.

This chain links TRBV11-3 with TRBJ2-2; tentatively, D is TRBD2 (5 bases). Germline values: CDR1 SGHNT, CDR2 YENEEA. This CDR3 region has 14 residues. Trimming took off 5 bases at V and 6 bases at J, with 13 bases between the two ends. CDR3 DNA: TGTGCCAGCAGCCCCGCCCGGGGTCCCGGGGAGCTGTTTTTT. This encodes CASSPARGPGELFF.

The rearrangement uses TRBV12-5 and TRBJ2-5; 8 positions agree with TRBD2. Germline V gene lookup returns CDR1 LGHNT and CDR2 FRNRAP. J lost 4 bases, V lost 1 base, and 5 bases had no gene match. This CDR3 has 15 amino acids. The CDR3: CASGLAGLGGETQYF. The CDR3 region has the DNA TGTGCTAGTGGTTTGGCGGGACTAGGGGGAGAGACCCAGTACTTC.

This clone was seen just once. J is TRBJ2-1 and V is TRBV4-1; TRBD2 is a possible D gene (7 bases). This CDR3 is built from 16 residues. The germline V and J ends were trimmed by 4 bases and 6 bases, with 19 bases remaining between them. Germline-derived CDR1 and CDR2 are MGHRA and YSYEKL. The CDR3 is CASSLPQGKRGNEQFF. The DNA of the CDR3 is TGCGCCAGCAGCCTACCTCAGGGGAAGCGGGGCAATGAGCAGTTCTTC.

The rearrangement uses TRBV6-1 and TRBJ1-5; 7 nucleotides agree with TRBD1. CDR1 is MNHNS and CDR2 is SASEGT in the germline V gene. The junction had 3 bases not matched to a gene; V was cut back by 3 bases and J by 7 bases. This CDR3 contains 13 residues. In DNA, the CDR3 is TGTGCCAGCAGTGATGGGACAGCCCAGCCCCAGCATTTT. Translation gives CASSDGTAQPQHF.

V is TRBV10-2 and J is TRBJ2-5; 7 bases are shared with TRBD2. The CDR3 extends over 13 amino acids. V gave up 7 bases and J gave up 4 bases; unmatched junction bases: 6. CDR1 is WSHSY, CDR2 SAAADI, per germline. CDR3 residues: CASKAGEGETQYF. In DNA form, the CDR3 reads TGCGCCAGCAAGGCGGGAGAGGGAGAGACCCAGTACTTC.

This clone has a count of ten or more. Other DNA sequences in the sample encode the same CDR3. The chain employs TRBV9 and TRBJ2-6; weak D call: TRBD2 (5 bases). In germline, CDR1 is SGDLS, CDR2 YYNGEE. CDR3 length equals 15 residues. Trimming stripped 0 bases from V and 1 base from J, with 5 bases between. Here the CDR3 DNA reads TGTGCCAGCAGCGTAGGCGGGTCTGGGGCCAACGTCCTGACTTTC. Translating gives CASSVGGSGANVLTF. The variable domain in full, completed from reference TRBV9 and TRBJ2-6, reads DSGVTQTPKHLITATGQRVTLRCSPRSGDLSVYWYQQSLDQGLQFLIQYYNGEERAKGNILERFSAQQFPDLHSELNLSSLELGDSALYFCASSVGGSGANVLTFGAGSRLTVL.

CDR3 bases: TGCGCCAGCAGCCAAGATTGGGATAGCGGGAGGGTTACGCAGTATTTT. It specifies CASSQDWDSGRVTQYF. The rearrangement links TRBV4-3 to TRBJ2-3, with 11 nucleotides matching TRBD2. This CDR3 spans 16 amino acids. The germline CDR1 and CDR2 sequences are LGHNA and YSLEER. Losses at the gene ends were 0 bases for V and 8 bases for J; bases not matched to a gene: 7.

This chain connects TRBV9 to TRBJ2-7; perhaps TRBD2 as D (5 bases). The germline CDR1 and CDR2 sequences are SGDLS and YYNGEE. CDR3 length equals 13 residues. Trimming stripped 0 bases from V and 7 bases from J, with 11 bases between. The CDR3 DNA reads TGTGCCAGCAGCGTAGATGAGGGTAGGGAGCAGTACTTC. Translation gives CASSVDEGREQYF.

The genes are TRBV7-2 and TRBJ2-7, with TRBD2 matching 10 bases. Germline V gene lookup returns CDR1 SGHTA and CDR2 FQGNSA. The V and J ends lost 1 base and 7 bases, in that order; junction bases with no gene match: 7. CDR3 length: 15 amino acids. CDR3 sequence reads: CASSLEPSGSREQYF. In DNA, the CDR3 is TGTGCCAGCAGCTTAGAGCCTAGCGGGAGTAGAGAGCAGTACTTC. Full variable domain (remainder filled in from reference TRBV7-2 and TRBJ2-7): GAGVSQSPSNKVTEKGKDVELRCDPISGHTALYWYRQSLGQGLEFLIYFQGNSAPDKSGLPSDRFSAERTGGSVSTLTIQRTQQEDSAVYLCASSLEPSGSREQYFGPGTRLTVT.

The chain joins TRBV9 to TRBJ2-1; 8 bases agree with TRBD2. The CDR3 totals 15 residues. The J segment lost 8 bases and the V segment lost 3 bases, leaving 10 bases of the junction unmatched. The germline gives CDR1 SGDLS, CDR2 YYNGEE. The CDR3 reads CASSGGLGALDEQFF. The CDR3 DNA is TGTGCCAGCAGCGGGGGACTAGGGGCTTTAGATGAGCAGTTCTTC.